This TCR beta chain was captured in a study of blood T cell repertoires in COVID-19. Study as a whole: PBMCs, B-cell-depleted T cells, or T cells were the source of the cDNA or gDNA that made up the material.

Sequencing used immunoSEQ multiplex PCR; TCRdb keeps in-frame clones, though not all of them. The repertoire holds around 340,000 clones, with more than 70% as singletons. Trimming at V came to 2 bases and at J to 8 bases, leaving 10 bases not matched to a gene. The germline V gene encodes CDR1 SEHNR and CDR2 FQNEAQ (reference sequence). The CDR3 totals 15 residues. The V call is TRBV7-9, the J call TRBJ1-2, with 8 bases fitting TRBD1. Sequenced: peripheral blood. This sequence originates from a woman aged 60-75 years with COVID-19, enrolled during active disease. Here the CDR3 reads CASSLSARGQGGYTF. CDR3 DNA sequence: TGTGCCAGCAGCTTAAGTGCCAGGGGGCAGGGGGGCTACACCTTC.